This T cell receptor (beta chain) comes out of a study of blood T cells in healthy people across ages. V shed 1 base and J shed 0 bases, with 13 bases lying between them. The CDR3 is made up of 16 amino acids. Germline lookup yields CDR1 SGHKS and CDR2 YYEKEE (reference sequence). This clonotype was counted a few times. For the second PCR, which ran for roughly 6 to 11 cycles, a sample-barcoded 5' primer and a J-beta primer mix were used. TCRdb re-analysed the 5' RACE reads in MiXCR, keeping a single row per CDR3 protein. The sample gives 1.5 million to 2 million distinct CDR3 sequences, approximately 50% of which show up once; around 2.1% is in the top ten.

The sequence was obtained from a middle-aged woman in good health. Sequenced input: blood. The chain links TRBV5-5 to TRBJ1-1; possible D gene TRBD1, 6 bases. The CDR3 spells CASSLFVTGLNTEAFF. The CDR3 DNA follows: TGTGCCAGCAGCTTGTTTGTGACAGGTCTGAACACTGAAGCTTTCTTT.